The sequence of this TCR beta chain was determined in a study of read filtering for tumor transcriptome and immune sequencing. On the study more broadly: By R-ISS, stages I, II and III held 8, 16 and 7 patients. Transcriptome libraries were built from DNase-treated RNA. The study, taken as a whole, reports: Even smaller IR-seq throughput identified most shared clonotypes.

At the time of active disease, bone marrow was collected from every patient. V was shortened by 3 bases and J by 0 bases, with 11 bases between the two germline ends. This CDR3 is built from 14 residues. Germline V gene data show CDR1 as DFQATT and CDR2 as SNEGSKA (reference sequence). There are many counts of this clonotype. Its antigen is still unknown. From 400 to 450 ng of RNA, a library with molecular barcoded alpha/delta and beta/gamma adaptors was made. TCRdb reprocessed the reads with MiXCR, giving one entry per CDR3 protein. This sample carries roughly 41,000 distinct CDR3 sequences, roughly 13% of them seen once, and the ten largest clones take approximately 35%.

Specimen: a population of CD138-negative cells sorted from bone marrow. This chain links TRBV20-1 with TRBJ1-1; D may be TRBD1 (6 bases). This receptor was obtained from a donor at least 40 years old with multiple myeloma. CDR3 DNA: TGCAGTGCTAGGGCGGGACACGTGAACACTGAAGCTTTCTTT. It codes for CSARAGHVNTEAFF.